The clone carrying this TCR beta chain was detected only once. Profiled with immunoSEQ multiplex PCR; TCRdb holds only in-frame clones, not every one. The data show roughly 100,000 clones, 90% seen once. CDR1 MNHEY and CDR2 SVGAGI come from the germline V gene. V shed 8 bases, J shed 0 bases, and the junction held 6 bases outside the gene matches. This CDR3 region has 15 residues. This entry comes from a study of blood T cell repertoires in COVID-19. This chain connects TRBV6-5 to TRBJ2-1; 8 positions agree with TRBD2. Sequenced sample: peripheral blood. This TCR was sampled from a man in his fifties with acute or convalescent COVID-19. This chain's CDR3 is CASGSGVSSYNEQFF. CDR3 bases: TGTGCCAGCGGTAGCGGGGTGAGCTCCTACAATGAGCAGTTCTTC.